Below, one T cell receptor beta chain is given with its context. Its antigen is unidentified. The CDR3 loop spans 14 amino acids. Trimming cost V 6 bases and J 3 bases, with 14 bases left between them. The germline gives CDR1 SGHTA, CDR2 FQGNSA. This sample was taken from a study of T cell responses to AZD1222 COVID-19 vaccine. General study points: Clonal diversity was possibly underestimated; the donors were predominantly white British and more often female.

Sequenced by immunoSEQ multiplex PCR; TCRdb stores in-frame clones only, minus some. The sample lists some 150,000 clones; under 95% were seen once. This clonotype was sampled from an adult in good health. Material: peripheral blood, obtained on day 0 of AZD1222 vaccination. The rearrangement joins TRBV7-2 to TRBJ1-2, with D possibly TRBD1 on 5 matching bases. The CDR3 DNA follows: TGTGCCAGCAGGTACAACATAGGGGACTATGGCTACACCTTC. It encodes CASRYNIGDYGYTF.